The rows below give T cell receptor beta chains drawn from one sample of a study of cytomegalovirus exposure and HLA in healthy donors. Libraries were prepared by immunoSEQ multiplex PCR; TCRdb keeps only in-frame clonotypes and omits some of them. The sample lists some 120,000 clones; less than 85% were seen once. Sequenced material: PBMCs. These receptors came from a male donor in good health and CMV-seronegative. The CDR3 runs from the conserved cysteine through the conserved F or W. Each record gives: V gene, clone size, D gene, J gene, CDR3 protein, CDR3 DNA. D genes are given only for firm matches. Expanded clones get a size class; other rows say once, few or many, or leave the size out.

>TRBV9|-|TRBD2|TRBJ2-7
CASSVTGLAGAVEQYF
TGTGCCAGCAGCGTTACCGGACTAGCGGGAGCGGTCGAGCAGTACTTC
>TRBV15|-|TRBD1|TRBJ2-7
CATSIRTGGYEQYF
TGTGCCACCAGCATAAGGACAGGCGGTTACGAGCAGTACTTC
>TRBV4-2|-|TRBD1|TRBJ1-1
CASSPTRAQGAFTEAFF
TGTGCCAGCAGCCCCACGAGAGCCCAGGGGGCGTTCACTGAAGCTTTCTTT
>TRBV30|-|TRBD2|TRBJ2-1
CARGNGAGVPFF
TGTGCCCGTGGAAATGGGGCGGGGGTGCCGTTCTTC
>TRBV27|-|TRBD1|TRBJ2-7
CASSPSTGTTSYEQYF
TGTGCCAGCAGTCCTTCGACAGGGACCACCTCCTACGAGCAGTACTTC
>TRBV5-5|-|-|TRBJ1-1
CASSLALWAGVRSTEAFF
TGTGCCAGCAGCTTGGCCTTATGGGCAGGGGTTCGGAGCACTGAAGCTTTCTTT
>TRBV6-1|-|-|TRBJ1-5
CASSATQPRPQHF
TGTGCCAGCAGTGCCACCCAACCCAGGCCCCAGCATTTT
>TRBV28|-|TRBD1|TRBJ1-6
CASRSTGQGAYSPLHF
TGTGCCAGCAGGTCGACGGGACAGGGGGCGTATTCACCCCTCCACTTT
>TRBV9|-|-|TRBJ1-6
CASSVATGYNSPLHF
TGTGCCAGCAGCGTAGCTACAGGGTATAATTCACCCCTCCACTTT
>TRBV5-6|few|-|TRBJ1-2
CASSFSSDRSTRGYTF
TGTGCCAGCAGCTTTTCCTCGGACAGATCAACACGGGGCTACACCTTC
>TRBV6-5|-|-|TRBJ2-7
CASRDLAYEQYF
TGTGCCAGCCGGGACTTAGCCTACGAGCAGTACTTC
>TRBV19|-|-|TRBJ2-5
CASRNTGGETQYF
TGTGCCAGTAGAAATACCGGAGGGGAGACCCAGTACTTC
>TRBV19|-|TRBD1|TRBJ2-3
CASSMGQGVTDTQYF
TGTGCCAGTAGTATGGGACAGGGAGTCACAGATACGCAGTATTTT
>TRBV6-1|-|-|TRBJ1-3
CASSVNGNTIYF
TGTGCCAGCAGTGTCAATGGAAACACCATATATTTT
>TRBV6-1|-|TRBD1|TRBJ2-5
CASRARGQETQYF
TGTGCCAGCAGAGCCAGGGGGCAAGAGACCCAGTACTTC
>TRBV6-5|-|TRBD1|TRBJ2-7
CASSTKGQTRYEQYF
TGTGCCAGCAGCACAAAGGGACAGACCCGCTACGAGCAGTACTTC
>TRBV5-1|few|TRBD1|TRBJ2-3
CASSSGQVSSTDTQYF
TGCGCCAGCAGCTCAGGACAGGTCTCTAGCACAGATACGCAGTATTTT
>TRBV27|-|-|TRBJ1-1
CASGRGLATEAFF
TGTGCCAGCGGTCGAGGCTTGGCCACTGAAGCTTTCTTT
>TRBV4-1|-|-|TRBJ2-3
CASSQVPQADTQYF
TGCGCCAGCAGCCAAGTGCCCCAGGCAGATACGCAGTATTTT
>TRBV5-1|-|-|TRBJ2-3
CASSPDSSDTQYF
TGCGCCAGCAGCCCGGACAGCTCAGATACGCAGTATTTT
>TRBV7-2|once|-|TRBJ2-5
CASSSRGHNEETQYF
TGTGCCAGCAGCTCGAGGGGACATAATGAAGAGACCCAGTACTTC
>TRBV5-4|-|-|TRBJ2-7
CASSLPQGYEQYF
TGTGCCAGCAGCTTGCCCCAGGGCTACGAGCAGTACTTC
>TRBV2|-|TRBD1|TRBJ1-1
CASKLQGANTEAFF
TGTGCCAGCAAATTACAGGGGGCGAACACTGAAGCTTTCTTT